A single T cell receptor beta chain is shown here with its context. Its antigen is as yet unknown. Samples were assayed with immunoSEQ v3.0 at survey level. The protocol was immunoSEQ multiplex PCR, while the TCRdb copy is restricted to in-frame clones and leaves out a portion. This sample has tens of thousands of clones, with roughly 85% found just once. This CDR3 has 14 amino acids. From germline, CDR1 is MNHEY and CDR2 SMNVEV (reference sequence). Trimming stripped 3 bases from V and 3 bases from J, with 9 bases between. This entry belongs to a study of long-term antiretroviral therapy in people with HIV. Findings and caveats of the study: In samples taken after ART, diversity increased but remained below transplant donor control levels. Spans of CDR3 length were tighter for HIV repertoires than for controls.

This clonotype was sampled from a man aged 45-65 years with HIV. Material: unsorted PBMCs, obtained at the start of antiretroviral therapy. The chain is built from TRBV27 and TRBJ1-5; possibly TRBD1 for D (5 bases). CDR3 sequence reads: CASSLVGDNQPQHF. The CDR3 DNA reads as TGTGCCAGCAGTTTGGTAGGGGACAATCAGCCCCAGCATTTT.